These 13 T cell receptor beta chains came from one sample sequenced in a study of cytomegalovirus exposure and HLA in healthy donors. In the PCR, 60 Vbeta and 13 Jbeta primers were used. Profiling relied on immunoSEQ multiplex PCR, and the TCRdb table lists in-frame clones only, not all of them. The sample holds about 110,000 clones, over 80% seen once. The specimen sequenced was PBMCs. All receptors come from a man aged 50 or older in good health and CMV-seronegative.

The chain combines TRBV12-5 with TRBJ1-1, with 12 nucleotides matching TRBD1. Germline CDR1 is LGHNT and CDR2 is FRNRAP. The V gene end was trimmed by 4 bases and the J gene end by 13 bases; junction bases not matched to a gene: 7. The CDR3 length is 13 residues. CDR3 sequence (DNA): TGTGCTAGTGGTTCCGGGACAGGGGGCAAAAGTTTCTTT. Its protein is CASGSGTGGKSFF. Full variable domain (missing parts from reference TRBV12-5 and TRBJ1-1): DARVTQTPRHKVTEMGQEVTMRCQPILGHNTVFWYRQTMMQGLELLAYFRNRAPLDDSGMPKDRFSAEMPDATLATLKIQPSEPRDSAVYFCASGSGTGGKSFFGQGTRLTVV.

The CDR3 sequence: CASSQELAGTKNIQYF. The CDR3 DNA reads as TGTGCCAGCAGCCAAGAGTTGGCGGGAACCAAAAACATTCAGTACTTC. J is TRBJ2-4 and V is TRBV4-2; possible D gene TRBD2, 6 bases. CDR3 length equals 16 residues. Germline CDR1 is LGHNA and CDR2 is YNFKEQ. V shed 0 bases and J shed 2 bases, with 11 bases lying between them.

This clone was picked up a small number of times. The chain links TRBV5-1 to TRBJ1-1, with D possibly being TRBD1 (6 bases). Germline CDR1 SGHRS, CDR2 YFSETQ. The CDR3 runs 13 residues. Trimming took off 4 bases at V and 6 bases at J, with 13 bases between the two ends. Here the CDR3 DNA reads TGCGCCAGCAGCCGCGGACAGATCGCTGAAGCTTTCTTT. The encoded protein is CASSRGQIAEAFF.

The J gene is TRBJ1-5, the V gene TRBV18, with a tentative D call TRBD1 (6 bases). Germline-derived CDR1 and CDR2 are KGHSH and LQKENI. The CDR3 contains 14 residues. Trimming took 3 bases from V and 5 from J, leaving 11 bases between them. The CDR3 here is CASSPGQGYQPQHF. CDR3 in DNA: TGTGCCAGCTCACCGGGGCAGGGGTATCAGCCCCAGCATTTT.

The chain carries TRBV27 and TRBJ1-5; no definite D call. V lost 0 bases to trimming and J lost 3 bases, with 9 bases between them. Per the germline V gene, CDR1 is MNHEY and CDR2 is SMNVEV (reference sequence). The length of the CDR3 is 15 residues. CDR3 sequence reads: CASSLSAVNNQPQHF. As DNA, the CDR3 is TGTGCCAGCAGTTTATCGGCAGTGAACAATCAGCCCCAGCATTTT.

The chain carries TRBV6-1 and TRBJ1-1; D not resolved. The CDR3 is made up of 13 amino acids. CDR1 is MNHNS and CDR2 is SASEGT in the germline V gene. V was clipped by 8 bases and J by 3 bases, with 13 bases between them. In DNA, the CDR3 is TGTGCCAGCGGTCTAGACCGGGACACTGAAGCTTTCTTT. This sequence encodes CASGLDRDTEAFF.

The chain couples TRBV6-6 to TRBJ1-6; TRBD1 matches at 7 bases. This CDR3 has 15 residues. Looked up from germline, CDR1 is MNHNY and CDR2 is SVGAGI (reference sequence). V shed 0 bases and J 10 bases; nucleotides not matched to a gene: 6. CDR3 sequence reads: CASSYSRDSGSPLHF. The CDR3 DNA is TGTGCCAGCAGTTACTCCCGGGACAGTGGCTCACCCCTCCACTTT.

CDR3 in amino acids: CASSLGDSQGEKLFF. Here the CDR3 DNA reads TGTGCCAGCAGCTTGGGGGACTCCCAGGGTGAAAAACTGTTTTTT. The rearrangement uses TRBV5-8 and TRBJ1-4; D perhaps matches TRBD1 (5 bases). The CDR3 sequence is 15 residues long. Trimming took off 0 bases at V and 7 bases at J, with 13 bases between the two ends. Germline V gene lookup returns CDR1 SGHTS and CDR2 YDEGEE.

The chain has TRBV19 and TRBJ1-5, with no clear D. V lost 5 bases to trimming and J lost 2 bases, with 13 bases between them. The CDR3 consists of 15 residues. The V gene's germline CDR1 is LNHDA and CDR2 SQIVND (reference sequence). In DNA, the CDR3 is TGTGCCAGTAGTTTGGGCCAGGATCGCAATCAGCCCCAGCATTTT. It codes for CASSLGQDRNQPQHF.

The chain combines TRBV7-9 with TRBJ2-5; possibly TRBD1 for D (5 bases). Germline V CDR1 and CDR2: SEHNR, FQNEAQ (reference sequence). The V and J ends lost 1 base and 4 bases respectively, with 13 bases between them. CDR3 length equals 15 residues. In DNA form, the CDR3 reads TGTGCCAGCAGCTTAGATGCAGGGTGGGGAGAGACCCAGTACTTC. Amino acids: CASSLDAGWGETQYF.

The rearrangement links TRBV4-2 to TRBJ2-3, with TRBD2 identical over 8 bases. There are 18 residues in the CDR3. CDR1 is LGHNA, CDR2 YNFKEQ, per germline. V lost 4 bases to trimming and J lost 7 bases; unmatched junction nucleotides: 19. The CDR3 loop is CASSREVGPAGAVNTQYF. CDR3 DNA sequence: TGTGCCAGCAGCCGGGAGGTGGGACCAGCGGGAGCCGTGAATACGCAGTATTTT.

The chain couples TRBV7-2 to TRBJ2-2; 9 bases are a match to TRBD2. This CDR3 region has 17 residues. The junction had 10 bases not matched to a gene; V was cut back by 4 bases and J by 4 bases. Germline V gene sequence: CDR1 SGHTA, CDR2 FQGNSA. The CDR3 is CASSWLLAGSGTGELFF. CDR3 in DNA: TGTGCCAGCAGCTGGCTCCTAGCGGGGTCGGGCACCGGGGAGCTGTTTTTT.

The chain joins TRBV11-2 to TRBJ2-1; tentatively, D is TRBD2 (5 bases). This CDR3 contains 13 residues. Germline V gives CDR1 SGHAT, CDR2 FQNNGV. V dropped 1 base and J dropped 10 bases, with 11 bases sitting between them. The chain's CDR3 is CASSLAGFEEQFF. The CDR3 bases are TGTGCCAGCAGCTTAGCGGGGTTCGAGGAGCAGTTCTTC.